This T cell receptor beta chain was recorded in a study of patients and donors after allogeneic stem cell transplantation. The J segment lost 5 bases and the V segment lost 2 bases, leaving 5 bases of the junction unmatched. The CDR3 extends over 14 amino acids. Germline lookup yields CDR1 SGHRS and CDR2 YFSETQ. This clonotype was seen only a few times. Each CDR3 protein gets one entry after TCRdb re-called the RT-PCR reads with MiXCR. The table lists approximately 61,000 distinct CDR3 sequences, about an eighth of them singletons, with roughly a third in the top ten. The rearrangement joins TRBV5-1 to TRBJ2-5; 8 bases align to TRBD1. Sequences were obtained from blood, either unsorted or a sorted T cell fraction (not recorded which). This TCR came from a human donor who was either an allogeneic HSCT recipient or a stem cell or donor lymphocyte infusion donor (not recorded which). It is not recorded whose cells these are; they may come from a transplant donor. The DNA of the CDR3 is TGCGCCAGCAGCTTCAGGGGGCTCATGGAGACCCAGTACTTC. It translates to CASSFRGLMETQYF.